Below, one T cell receptor (beta chain) is given with its context. A junction boundary mismatches the germline segment, possibly from a read error. This entry is derived from a study of blood T cells in healthy people across ages. The second PCR ran 7 to 11 cycles with a sample-barcoded 5' primer and J-beta primers. The template-switch adaptor was a 5' adaptor with 12 random nucleotides. It tagged each cDNA molecule. MiXCR was run by TCRdb on the 5' RACE reads, yielding one entry per CDR3 protein. Altogether approximately 490,000 distinct CDR3 sequences are present, more than 20% being singletons, with the ten largest covering approximately 10%. The CDR3 totals 16 residues. This sample was shared with a second study, whose subject was T cells of mothers and their children.

Sequences were obtained from blood. The TCR originated in a boy aged 10-17 years in good health. The chain joins TRBV5-7 to TRBJ2-4; D is unresolved. TRBV5-7 is an open reading frame, and its role is uncertain. The CDR3 DNA follows: TGTGCCAGCAGCTTGGATGACGGTATAGCCAAAAACATTCGGTACTTC. Translating it yields CASSLDDGIAKNIRYF.